The 22 T cell receptor beta chains given below trace back to one sample, sequenced in a study of cytomegalovirus exposure and HLA in healthy donors. The PCR employed 60 Vbeta primers together with 13 Jbeta primers. Using immunoSEQ multiplex PCR, the repertoire was profiled, and TCRdb retains in-frame clones only, with some absent. The sample records some 90,000 clones, about 81% being singletons. Sequenced sample: PBMCs. The receptors shown here come from a middle-aged woman in good health and CMV-seronegative.

The genes are TRBV13 and TRBJ1-3, with a weak D call TRBD1 (5 bases). Germline V gene data show CDR1 as PRHDT and CDR2 as FYEKMQ (reference sequence). The CDR3 consists of 13 residues. V lost 5 bases to trimming and J lost 5 bases, with 10 bases between them. The CDR3 sequence: CASSTRQRNTIYF. DNA of the CDR3: TGTGCCAGCAGCACCCGACAGAGAAACACCATATATTTT.

This rearrangement joins TRBV28 to TRBJ1-2; 7 bases map to TRBD1. The V gene end was trimmed by 5 bases and the J gene end by 3 bases; junction bases not matched to a gene: 6. Germline V gives CDR1 MDHEN, CDR2 SYDVKM. The CDR3 runs 14 residues. The CDR3 bases are TGTGCCAGCAGTACTTACAGGGGCGACTATGGCTACACCTTC. Its protein product is CASSTYRGDYGYTF.

The chain links TRBV7-9 to TRBJ1-5; TRBD1 might be the D (5 bases). Germline-derived CDR1 and CDR2 are SEHNR and FQNEAQ (reference sequence). The CDR3 totals 16 residues. Trimming removed 1 base from V and 2 bases from J, with 12 bases in between. CDR3 nucleotide sequence: TGTGCCAGCAGCTTAGGAGAGGCGGGGGGCAATCAGCCCCAGCATTTT. It yields the protein CASSLGEAGGNQPQHF.

This clone turned up a few times. V is TRBV29-1 and J is TRBJ2-7; maybe TRBD1 (6 bases). Trimming removed 7 bases from V and 6 bases from J, with 19 bases in between. The CDR3 covers 13 residues. Germline V gene data show CDR1 as SQVTM and CDR2 as ANQGSEA. CDR3 sequence: CSAAPDSLSEQYF. CDR3 in DNA: TGCAGCGCGGCTCCGGACAGTCTTAGCGAGCAGTACTTC.

CDR3 bases: TGTGCCTGGAGTGTAGAGGAACTCCAGCCCCAGCATTTT. This translates into CAWSVEELQPQHF. The V gene is TRBV30, the J gene TRBJ1-5; D ambiguous. Trimming left V 0 bases short and J 7 bases short, with 10 bases between. Germline lookup yields CDR1 GTSNPN and CDR2 SVGIG (reference sequence). There are 13 residues in the CDR3.

This clone was detected only once. The chain is built from TRBV7-2 and TRBJ1-5; TRBD1 aligns across 7 bases. Germline assignment: CDR1 SGHTA and CDR2 FQGNSA. CDR3 length equals 13 residues. J lost 7 bases, V lost 4 bases, and 4 bases had no gene match. The CDR3 is CASSSQGKQPQHF. CDR3 nucleotides: TGTGCCAGCAGCTCACAGGGGAAGCAGCCCCAGCATTTT.

This chain links TRBV18 with TRBJ1-1; D might be TRBD1 (6 bases). Trimming cost V 3 bases and J 3 bases, with 14 bases left between them. CDR1 and CDR2 (germline): KGHSH, LQKENI. The CDR3 length is 15 residues. In DNA form, the CDR3 reads TGTGCCAGCTCACCGCTAGGACAGTCAGACACTGAAGCTTTCTTT. Its protein product is CASSPLGQSDTEAFF.

The DNA of the CDR3 is TGTGCCAGCAGCAAGAGACAGGGAGAGGCGGATGAAAAACTGTTTTTT. This encodes CASSKRQGEADEKLFF. The chain couples TRBV7-9 to TRBJ1-4, with 7 bases identical to TRBD1. Germline V CDR1 and CDR2: SEHNR, FQNEAQ (reference sequence). This CDR3 has 16 residues. Unmatched junction bases numbered 12, after V lost 5 bases and J lost 6 bases.

The chain has TRBV28 and TRBJ2-7; D is ambiguous. Trimming removed 2 bases from V and 3 bases from J, with 5 bases in between. This CDR3 is built from 12 residues. CDR1 MDHEN and CDR2 SYDVKM come from the germline V gene. The chain's CDR3 is CASSLTGYEQYF. CDR3 DNA sequence: TGTGCCAGCAGTTTAACGGGCTACGAGCAGTACTTC. Full variable domain (remainder filled in from reference TRBV28 and TRBJ2-7): DVKVTQSSRYLVKRTGEKVFLECVQDMDHENMFWYRQDPGLGLRLIYFSYDVKMKEKGDIPEGYSVSREKKERFSLILESASTNQTSMYLCASSLTGYEQYFGPGTRLTVT.

The V and J genes are TRBV27 and TRBJ2-1; D is uncertain. The CDR3 has 15 residues. V lost 2 bases to trimming and J lost 7 bases, with 15 bases between them. Germline V CDR1 and CDR2: MNHEY, SMNVEV (reference sequence). The chain's CDR3 is CASSLGLLEVNEQFF. The CDR3 nucleotides are TGTGCCAGCAGTTTAGGATTACTCGAGGTGAATGAGCAGTTCTTC.

This clone was seen more than once but under ten times. The V call is TRBV28, the J call TRBJ2-7, with D possibly being TRBD1 (6 bases). The CDR3 totals 19 residues. Germline lookup yields CDR1 MDHEN and CDR2 SYDVKM. V shed 4 bases and J shed 6 bases, with 31 bases lying between them. The CDR3 loop is CASSSQKRFPTGELREQYF. Here the CDR3 DNA reads TGTGCCAGCAGTTCCCAAAAGAGATTCCCGACAGGTGAATTGCGCGAGCAGTACTTC.

This clone was detected only once. The gene calls are TRBV29-1 and TRBJ2-7; 7 bases align to TRBD1. V trimming: 4 bases; J trimming: 1 base; junction bases outside the gene matches: 10. The CDR3 is 15 residues long. Germline values: CDR1 SQVTM, CDR2 ANQGSEA. The chain's CDR3 is CSVAGQDRPSYEQYF. The CDR3 DNA follows: TGCAGCGTTGCAGGGCAGGACAGGCCATCCTACGAGCAGTACTTC.

The chain combines TRBV28 with TRBJ2-7, with TRBD2 as a possible D gene (5 bases). The V end lost 5 bases, the J end lost 4 bases, and 18 bases lay between the germline ends. This CDR3 is built from 15 residues. CDR1 is MDHEN, CDR2 SYDVKM, per germline. The CDR3 nucleotides read TGTGCCAGCAGTCCTACACAACGGGGTACGTACGAGCAGTACTTC. Residues: CASSPTQRGTYEQYF.

This clone was seen more than once but under ten times. The V call is TRBV5-6, the J call TRBJ2-1; TRBD2 aligns across 15 bases. V shed 4 bases, J shed 8 bases, and the junction held 10 bases outside the gene matches. CDR1 SGHDT and CDR2 YYEEEE come from the germline V gene. The CDR3 has 17 amino acids. The CDR3 DNA reads TGTGCCAGCAGCGAGTGGACTAGCGGGAGGGCTCTGGATGAGCAGTTCTTC. Translated: CASSEWTSGRALDEQFF.

This chain joins TRBV5-1 and TRBJ1-1, with D possibly TRBD1 on 5 matching bases. The CDR3 length is 12 residues. Germline values: CDR1 SGHRS, CDR2 YFSETQ. V dropped 3 bases and J dropped 7 bases, with 10 bases sitting between them. The CDR3 DNA reads as TGCGCCAGCAGCTGGGACTCCGTTGAAGCTTTCTTT. Protein sequence: CASSWDSVEAFF.

This chain links TRBV27 with TRBJ2-7; D call uncertain. Trimming shortened V by 3 bases and J by 0 bases, and 6 bases separated the two germline ends. Germline loops: CDR1 MNHEY, CDR2 SMNVEV (reference sequence). CDR3 length: 13 amino acids. The CDR3 sequence: CASSFRVSYEQYF. Written as DNA, the CDR3 is TGTGCCAGCAGTTTTCGGGTCTCCTACGAGCAGTACTTC.

The chain links TRBV18 to TRBJ2-1; unclear D gene. Germline V gene lookup returns CDR1 KGHSH and CDR2 LQKENI. V was trimmed by 5 bases and J by 9 bases, leaving 8 bases between them. The CDR3 sequence is 11 residues long. CDR3 nucleotides: TGTGCCAGCTCAGTTACTGGTGAGCAGTTCTTC. Its protein is CASSVTGEQFF.

This clone was observed a few times. The chain couples TRBV6-6 to TRBJ1-1, with D perhaps matching TRBD1 (5 bases). Per germline, CDR1 MNHNY and CDR2 SVGAGI (reference sequence). V dropped 1 base and J dropped 5 bases, with 8 bases sitting between them. This CDR3 contains 13 residues. The CDR3 sequence: CASSYYGGTEAFF. In DNA, the CDR3 is TGTGCCAGCAGTTACTACGGGGGGACTGAAGCTTTCTTT.

V is TRBV9 and J is TRBJ1-5, with a tentative D call TRBD1 (6 bases). CDR3 size: 14 residues. CDR1 SGDLS and CDR2 YYNGEE come from the germline V gene. The V end lost 0 bases, the J end lost 9 bases, and 13 bases lay between the germline ends. This CDR3 reads CASSVGGWDTPQHF. DNA for the CDR3: TGTGCCAGCAGCGTAGGGGGGTGGGACACGCCCCAGCATTTT. Full variable domain (rest looked up from reference TRBV9 and TRBJ1-5): DSGVTQTPKHLITATGQRVTLRCSPRSGDLSVYWYQQSLDQGLQFLIQYYNGEERAKGNILERFSAQQFPDLHSELNLSSLELGDSALYFCASSVGGWDTPQHFGDGTRLSIL.

The rearrangement links TRBV6-6 to TRBJ1-5; possibly TRBD1 for D (6 bases). The CDR3 spans 15 residues. Germline V gene sequence: CDR1 MNHNY, CDR2 SVGAGI (reference sequence). V was cut by 7 bases and J by 7 bases, with 20 bases left in between. The CDR3 DNA follows: TGTGCCAGCACCTTAGGTCAGGGGACAAGACAGCCCCAGCATTTT. Translating it yields CASTLGQGTRQPQHF.

This clone has only one observation. The V and J genes are TRBV19 and TRBJ1-1; 7 positions match TRBD1. V was clipped by 4 bases and J by 5 bases; unmatched bases: 7. Germline-derived CDR1 and CDR2 are LNHDA and SQIVND (reference sequence). This CDR3 comprises 14 residues. The CDR3 is CASSTDTGATEAFF. The CDR3 nucleotides are TGTGCCAGTAGTACTGACACAGGGGCTACTGAAGCTTTCTTT.

The chain employs TRBV28 and TRBJ1-1; D possibly corresponds to TRBD1 (6 bases). Trimming took off 5 bases at V and 4 bases at J, with 14 bases between the two ends. From germline, CDR1 is MDHEN and CDR2 SYDVKM. This CDR3 has 14 residues. The CDR3 DNA reads TGTGCCAGCAGTCCCATACAGGGTTCCACTGAAGCTTTCTTT. Amino acids: CASSPIQGSTEAFF.